One sample yielded the 2 T cell receptor beta chains listed below, sequenced in a study of blood T cell repertoires in COVID-19. Data came from immunoSEQ multiplex PCR; TCRdb stores just in-frame clones and leaves some out. The sample carries 70,000 to 80,000 clones, approximately 83% recorded once. The material sequenced was peripheral blood. These receptors originate from a human donor in a cohort sampled during active COVID-19.

The gene calls are TRBV18 and TRBJ1-6; a possible D gene is TRBD1 (5 bases). The CDR3 loop spans 14 amino acids. Germline V gives CDR1 KGHSH, CDR2 LQKENI. The V end lost 3 bases, the J end lost 4 bases, and 7 bases lay between the germline ends. This CDR3 reads CASSPPGYNSPLHF. Written as DNA, the CDR3 is TGTGCCAGCTCACCCCCAGGGTATAATTCACCCCTCCACTTT.

The chain combines TRBV28 with TRBJ1-4; D gene unclear. This CDR3 contains 12 residues. The germline CDR1 and CDR2 sequences are MDHEN and SYDVKM. The germline V and J ends were trimmed by 2 bases and 7 bases, with 5 bases remaining between them. This CDR3 is CASSLRGEKLFF. The CDR3 coding sequence is TGTGCCAGCAGTTTACGAGGTGAAAAACTGTTTTTT.